These 21 T cell receptor beta chains originate from one sample sequenced in a study of blood T cell repertoires in COVID-19. Assay: immunoSEQ multiplex PCR; the TCRdb copy retains only in-frame clones and omits some. The sample yields fewer than 45,000 clones, 90% seen once. The specimen sequenced was peripheral blood. The origin of the receptors is a human donor in a cohort sampled during active COVID-19.

The chain couples TRBV6-2 or TRBV6-3 to TRBJ2-1, with 7 bases fitting TRBD2. The CDR3 runs 17 residues. CDR1 MNHEY and CDR2 SVGEGT come from the germline V gene. Germline trimming cut 5 bases from V and 7 bases from J; bases unmatched to any gene: 17. Here the CDR3 reads CASSLTLTSPPKNEQFF. CDR3 in DNA: TGTGCCAGCAGTCTTACTTTGACTAGCCCCCCCAAAAATGAGCAGTTCTTC.

About this clone itself: The conserved final phenylalanine or tryptophan is absent from the CDR3, which likely points to a read error. The limits of the CDR3 on the DNA are not certain, so only TCRdb's listed CDR3 is given. The rearrangement uses TRBV6-2 or TRBV6-3 and TRBJ1-4; the table gives TRBD1 as D, unverified against the DNA. The CDR3 region is 10 residues in length, termini included. From germline, CDR1 is MNHEY and CDR2 SVGEGT. The CDR3 sequence: CASSRDRPAI.

The V gene is TRBV7-9, the J gene TRBJ1-5; D gene uncertain. Germline V gives CDR1 SEHNR, CDR2 FQNEAQ (reference sequence). V shed 5 bases and J shed 5 bases, with 7 bases lying between them. CDR3 length: 12 residues. CDR3 loop: CASSRQDQPQHF. In DNA form, the CDR3 reads TGTGCCAGCAGCCGACAAGATCAGCCCCAGCATTTT.

The J gene is TRBJ2-3, the V gene TRBV6-2 or TRBV6-3; 7 nucleotides line up with TRBD2. The CDR3 consists of 15 residues. Germline trimming cut 5 bases from V and 0 bases from J; bases unmatched to any gene: 5. Germline loops: CDR1 MNHEY, CDR2 SVGEGT. The DNA of the CDR3 is TGTGCCAGCAGTAGCGGTAGCGGGAGCACAGATACGCAGTATTTT. Protein product: CASSSGSGSTDTQYF.

This clone was observed a single time. The genes are TRBV9 and TRBJ1-2; no definite D call. Trimming took off 1 base at V and 10 bases at J, with 17 bases between the two ends. The CDR3 has 14 residues. In germline, CDR1 is SGDLS, CDR2 YYNGEE. CDR3 bases: TGTGCCAGCAGCGTAACCCACAATGGCCCCGTCTACACCTTC. This encodes CASSVTHNGPVYTF.

This chain links TRBV3-1 (or the pseudogene TRBV3-2) with TRBJ2-3; 9 bases match TRBD2. V lost 0 bases, J lost 2 bases, and 6 bases stayed unmatched. This CDR3 spans 17 amino acids. Germline lookup yields CDR1 LGHDT and CDR2 YNNKEL (reference sequence). The CDR3 region has the DNA TGTGCCAGCAGCCAAGATCAAATAGCGGGGGCCACAGATACGCAGTATTTT. Amino acids: CASSQDQIAGATDTQYF.

This sequence joins TRBV18 and TRBJ2-7, with D perhaps matching TRBD1 (6 bases). Germline V gene lookup returns CDR1 KGHSH and CDR2 LQKENI. V was trimmed by 6 bases and J by 0 bases, leaving 15 bases between them. This CDR3 is 15 amino acids long. The CDR3 region has the DNA TGTGCCAGCTCTCTCGGACAGCCTAGCTCCTACGAGCAGTACTTC. This codes for CASSLGQPSSYEQYF. The whole variable domain, remainder taken from reference TRBV18 and TRBJ2-7, is NAGVMQNPRHLVRRRGQEARLRCSPMKGHSHVYWYRQLPEEGLKFMVYLQKENIIDESGMPKERFSAEFPKEGPSILRIQQVVRGDSAAYFCASSLGQPSSYEQYFGPGTRLTVT.

V gene TRBV6-5 combines with J gene TRBJ2-3, with a possible D match to TRBD2 (6 bases). The germline V gene has CDR1 MNHEY and CDR2 SVGAGI. The CDR3 covers 11 residues. Trimming removed 4 bases from V and 10 bases from J, with 9 bases in between. Here the CDR3 reads CASSSGLSQYF. The CDR3, as DNA: TGTGCCAGCAGTTCGGGACTCTCGCAGTATTTT.

The V gene is TRBV14, the J gene TRBJ2-4, with 7 bases lining up with TRBD2. With V trimmed by 1 base and J by 7 bases, 7 bases remained unmatched. Germline assignment: CDR1 SGHDN and CDR2 FVKESK. The CDR3 totals 15 residues. In DNA form, the CDR3 reads TGTGCCAGCAGCCAAGCGGGGGGTGTCATTAACATTCAGTACTTC. Translation gives CASSQAGGVINIQYF.

This chain joins TRBV24-1 and TRBJ2-1; 7 nucleotides align to TRBD1. Germline V gene data show CDR1 as KGHDR and CDR2 as SFDVKD. CDR3 length: 15 residues. V was clipped by 4 bases and J by 4 bases; unmatched bases: 6. CDR3 nucleotides: TGTGCCACCAGTGACCGACAGGGTCGGTACAATGAGCAGTTCTTC. This translates into CATSDRQGRYNEQFF.

The chain combines TRBV5-6 with TRBJ2-3, with TRBD2 matching 10 bases. Germline V lookup: CDR1 SGHDT, CDR2 YYEEEE. The CDR3 has 16 amino acids. With V trimmed by 3 bases and J by 6 bases, 10 bases remained unmatched. This CDR3 is CASSSLAGGLGDTQYF. The CDR3 DNA reads TGTGCCAGCAGCTCCTTAGCGGGGGGACTGGGTGATACGCAGTATTTT.

V is TRBV30 and J is TRBJ1-3, with D uncertain. The CDR3 loop spans 13 amino acids. CDR1 is GTSNPN, CDR2 SVGIG, per germline (reference sequence). V was pared by 7 bases and J by 8 bases, with 18 bases between. The CDR3 region has the DNA TGTGCCTTCAGCCAAAGGCACGAGGACACCATATATTTT. This translates into CAFSQRHEDTIYF.

J is TRBJ1-1 and V is TRBV6-5; no definite D call. V lost 0 bases and J lost 1, with 9 bases in between. Looked up from germline, CDR1 is MNHEY and CDR2 is SVGAGI. The CDR3 contains 15 residues. This CDR3 is CASSYSRGGNTEAFF. The CDR3 DNA follows: TGTGCCAGCAGTTACTCGCGGGGAGGGAACACTGAAGCTTTCTTT.

This chain connects TRBV4-1 to TRBJ2-5; TRBD1 aligns across 7 bases. The CDR3 loop spans 15 amino acids. V lost 0 bases to trimming and J lost 4 bases; unmatched junction nucleotides: 5. Germline CDR1 MGHRA, CDR2 YSYEKL. The CDR3 bases are TGCGCCAGCAGCCAAGACCCTACAGGGGTAGAGACCCAGTACTTC. It specifies CASSQDPTGVETQYF.

Of note for this clone: Other DNA sequences of this sample code for an identical CDR3. The chain links TRBV6-6 to TRBJ2-7; TRBD2 matches at 14 bases. The CDR3 is made up of 15 amino acids. Germline CDR1 reads MNHNY; CDR2 reads SVGAGI (reference sequence). Losses at the gene ends were 6 bases for V and 3 bases for J; bases not matched to a gene: 4. The CDR3 region has the DNA TGTGCCAGCAGCAGACTAGCGGGAGGGCTCTACGAGCAGTACTTC. As protein: CASSRLAGGLYEQYF.

The chain links TRBV5-5 to TRBJ2-3, with 9 nucleotides matching TRBD1. The V gene's germline CDR1 is SGHKS and CDR2 YYEKEE (reference sequence). V was clipped by 0 bases and J by 3 bases; unmatched bases: 5. The CDR3 covers 16 residues. In nucleotides, the CDR3 is TGTGCCAGCAGCTTGGCGGGGGACAGGGTGACAGATACGCAGTATTTT. Amino acid sequence: CASSLAGDRVTDTQYF.

This clone showed up just once. The chain joins TRBV28 to TRBJ2-4; a weak D match, TRBD1 (6 bases). This CDR3 is built from 14 residues. From germline, CDR1 is MDHEN and CDR2 SYDVKM. Deletions cut 8 bases from V and 0 bases from J, with 11 bases between. The CDR3 loop is CASVTGLAKNIQYF. CDR3 nucleotide sequence: TGTGCCAGCGTAACAGGGCTAGCCAAAAACATTCAGTACTTC.

J is TRBJ1-3 and V is TRBV19; no clear D gene. The CDR3 is made up of 16 amino acids. Germline CDR1 LNHDA, CDR2 SQIVND (reference sequence). The ends were cut back, 1 base at V and 0 bases at J, with 10 bases in the middle. In DNA, the CDR3 is TGTGCCAGTAGTATAGCTGACGGAGACTCTGGAAACACCATATATTTT. It encodes CASSIADGDSGNTIYF.

V and J are TRBV7-6 and TRBJ2-2; D possibly corresponds to TRBD1 (6 bases). The length of the CDR3 is 17 residues. Germline V gives CDR1 SGHVS, CDR2 FNYEAQ. Trimming took 2 bases from V and 0 from J, leaving 13 bases between them. The CDR3 loop is CASSLILGHPNTGELFF. CDR3 nucleotides: TGTGCCAGCAGCTTAATTTTGGGACACCCGAACACCGGGGAGCTGTTTTTT.

The rearrangement links TRBV4-1 to TRBJ1-5; D uncertain. CDR3 length: 14 amino acids. The germline V gene encodes CDR1 MGHRA and CDR2 YSYEKL. V was clipped by 0 bases and J by 6 bases, with 9 bases between them. For the CDR3, the DNA is TGCGCCAGCAGCCAAGATGGACTAGGTCAGCCCCAGCATTTT. Protein sequence: CASSQDGLGQPQHF.

This clone was observed a few times. CDR3 nucleotides: TGTGCCAGCAGCTTGGGGACTAGCGGGAGACGGAACAATGAGCAGTTCTTC. This sequence encodes CASSLGTSGRRNNEQFF. This sequence joins TRBV7-2 and TRBJ2-1, with 14 bases matching TRBD2. Trimming removed 3 bases from V and 5 bases from J; junction bases left unmatched: 6. The CDR3 sequence is 17 residues long. The germline V gene encodes CDR1 SGHTA and CDR2 FQGNSA.